The 32 T cell receptor beta chains below come from one sample, sequenced in a study of cytotoxic CD8 clonotypes in ibrutinib-treated CLL. Profiled with immunoSEQ multiplex PCR; TCRdb holds only in-frame clones, not every one. The sample yields approximately 160,000 clones, approximately 90% seen once. This sample comprised PBMCs, obtained at disease progression, from a patient treated with ibrutinib. Receptors were obtained from a human donor with chronic lymphocytic leukemia.

The rearrangement joins TRBV10-3 to TRBJ2-1; no firm D call. The CDR3 sequence is 12 residues long. Germline assignment: CDR1 ENHRY and CDR2 SYGVKD. Trimming cost V 0 bases and J 5 bases, with 2 bases left between them. The CDR3 is CAISESNNEQFF. The CDR3 DNA is TGTGCCATCAGTGAGTCGAACAATGAGCAGTTCTTC.

The chain couples TRBV7-2 to TRBJ1-5; D is unclear. The CDR3 runs to 15 residues. Germline V lookup: CDR1 SGHTA, CDR2 FQGNSA. V was cut by 1 base and J by 2 bases, with 9 bases left in between. The CDR3 spells CASSLEPYRNQPQHF. The CDR3 DNA reads TGTGCCAGCAGCTTAGAACCATATCGCAATCAGCCCCAGCATTTT.

This clone was seen just once. The J gene is TRBJ2-3, the V gene TRBV29-1; a possible D gene is TRBD1 (6 bases). The CDR3 extends over 14 amino acids. The V gene lost 4 bases and the J gene lost 4 bases, with 15 bases spanning the gap. Germline V CDR1 and CDR2: SQVTM, ANQGSEA. The CDR3 bases are TGCAGCGTTGTCCGAACAGGGCAGCCAGATACGCAGTATTTT. Translation: CSVVRTGQPDTQYF.

This clone was seen once. The chain combines TRBV28 with TRBJ1-2; D perhaps matches TRBD1 (6 bases). This CDR3 comprises 14 residues. The V end was cut by 5 bases, the J end by 5 bases, with 15 bases between. The V gene's germline CDR1 is MDHEN and CDR2 SYDVKM. The CDR3 DNA is TGTGCCAGCAGTATACAGGGCCGTCAGTATGGCTACACCTTC. It codes for CASSIQGRQYGYTF.

This clone turned up a few times. The chain joins TRBV9 to TRBJ2-3; weak D call: TRBD1 (6 bases). Germline values: CDR1 SGDLS, CDR2 YYNGEE. V shed 4 bases and J shed 5 bases, with 14 bases lying between them. This CDR3 contains 14 residues. The CDR3 sequence: CASSPMTGGDTQYF. The CDR3 DNA reads TGTGCCAGCAGCCCGATGACAGGAGGAGATACGCAGTATTTT.

The chain employs TRBV7-2 and TRBJ1-3, with 11 bases that match TRBD1. CDR1 is SGHTA and CDR2 is FQGNSA in the germline V gene. Trimming took 7 bases from V and 0 from J; bases not matched to a gene: 14. The CDR3 has 19 amino acids. The CDR3 loop reads CASTKSSGQGVTSGNTIYF. The CDR3 region has the DNA TGTGCCAGCACCAAGTCCTCGGGACAGGGGGTAACCTCTGGAAACACCATATATTTT.

The V and J genes are TRBV30 and TRBJ2-1; 14 nucleotides line up with TRBD2. The CDR3 totals 15 residues. Germline lookup yields CDR1 GTSNPN and CDR2 SVGIG (reference sequence). The junction had 11 bases not matched to a gene; V was cut back by 4 bases and J by 12 bases. The CDR3 reads CAWNVPGLAGAWQFF. The CDR3 coding sequence is TGTGCCTGGAATGTACCGGGACTAGCGGGAGCCTGGCAGTTCTTC.

This chain connects TRBV4-1 to TRBJ2-7, with D perhaps TRBD1 or TRBD2 (6 bases each). Between the trimmed V and J ends, which lost 4 bases and 4 bases, there was a span of 17 bases. There are 15 residues in the CDR3. Germline assignment: CDR1 MGHRA and CDR2 YSYEKL. This CDR3 reads CASSLRYPGAYEQYF. The CDR3 DNA sequence: TGCGCCAGCAGCCTCAGGTATCCGGGGGCTTACGAGCAGTACTTC.

The chain joins TRBV28 to TRBJ2-3, with D unresolved. The CDR3 runs to 14 residues. Germline CDR1 MDHEN, CDR2 SYDVKM. V was trimmed by 3 bases and J by 2 bases, leaving 9 bases between them. The CDR3 DNA follows: TGTGCCAGCAGTTTCAACAGCAACACAGATACGCAGTATTTT. Translating it yields CASSFNSNTDTQYF.

The CDR3 region has the DNA TGTGCCAGCAGCTTTCATAGGCTCAGGGGGCGCGGAAACACCATATATTTT. Translation gives CASSFHRLRGRGNTIYF. This chain connects TRBV7-9 to TRBJ1-3; the match to TRBD1 covers 8 bases. With 3 bases clipped from V and 4 bases from J, the junction kept 11 bases outside the gene matches. The CDR3 sequence is 17 residues long. The germline V gene has CDR1 SEHNR and CDR2 FQNEAQ (reference sequence).

The chain recombines TRBV18 with TRBJ2-1; no reliable D call. The CDR3 contains 14 residues. The germline gives CDR1 KGHSH, CDR2 LQKENI. Trimming left V 1 base short and J 7 bases short, with 11 bases between. CDR3 coding DNA: TGTGCCAGCTCACCACAAGAGCTCGCTAATGAGCAGTTCTTC. This translates into CASSPQELANEQFF.

The chain couples TRBV4-3 to TRBJ2-5; 8 bases are a match to TRBD1. There are 17 residues in the CDR3. The germline CDR1 and CDR2 sequences are LGHNA and YSLEER. V gave up 1 base and J gave up 7 bases; unmatched junction bases: 14. The CDR3 DNA sequence: TGCGCCAGCAGCCAAGGCCTCGACAGGGGAGGATCGGGGACCCAGTACTTC. Amino acids: CASSQGLDRGGSGTQYF.

The CDR3 DNA reads as TGTGCCAGCAGCCCACGGACAGGGGGCCCATTAACCTACGAGCAGTACTTC. It specifies CASSPRTGGPLTYEQYF. This rearrangement joins TRBV11-2 to TRBJ2-7, with 11 bases matching TRBD1. CDR1 is SGHAT, CDR2 FQNNGV, per germline. The CDR3 is 17 amino acids. V shed 5 bases and J 2 bases; nucleotides not matched to a gene: 11. The full variable domain, with the rest looked up from reference TRBV11-2 and TRBJ2-7, is EAGVAQSPRYKIIEKRQSVAFWCNPISGHATLYWYQQILGQGPKLLIQFQNNGVVDDSQLPKDRFSAERLKGVDSTLKIQPAKLEDSAVYLCASSPRTGGPLTYEQYFGPGTRLTVT.

This chain uses TRBV19 with TRBJ2-1; no firm D call. V lost 9 bases and J 9 bases, leaving 12 bases between the germline ends. The CDR3 totals 11 residues. Germline CDR1 LNHDA, CDR2 SQIVND (reference sequence). CDR3 in amino acids: CASRYVGEQFF. As DNA, the CDR3 is TGTGCCAGCAGGTACGTGGGTGAGCAGTTCTTC. Based on the CDR3 plus reference TRBV19 and TRBJ2-1, the full variable domain is DGGITQSPKYLFRKEGQNVTLSCEQNLNHDAMYWYRQDPGQGLRLIYYSQIVNDFQKGDIAEGYSVSREKKESFPLTVTSAQKNPTAFYLCASRYVGEQFFGPGTRLTVL.

V gene TRBV30 combines with J gene TRBJ1-1; possible D gene TRBD1, 5 bases. Germline V gene data show CDR1 as GTSNPN and CDR2 as SVGIG (reference sequence). The CDR3 spans 14 residues. The germline V and J ends were trimmed by 3 bases and 1 base, with 12 bases remaining between them. CDR3 amino acids: CAWRGQGTNTEAFF. CDR3 DNA: TGTGCCTGGAGGGGGCAGGGTACGAACACTGAAGCTTTCTTT.

This chain uses TRBV27 with TRBJ2-3; the D gene could be TRBD1 or TRBD2 (5 bases each). CDR3 length: 16 amino acids. Germline loops: CDR1 MNHEY, CDR2 SMNVEV (reference sequence). V dropped 5 bases and J dropped 2 bases, with 17 bases sitting between them. The CDR3 DNA is TGTGCCAGCAGTGTTACCCGCCGGGACCCCACAGATACGCAGTATTTT. This translates into CASSVTRRDPTDTQYF.

The chain combines TRBV6-5 with TRBJ2-7; a possible D gene is TRBD2 (6 bases). Germline V gene lookup returns CDR1 MNHEY and CDR2 SVGAGI. The CDR3 is made up of 15 amino acids. Trimming took 0 bases from V and 4 from J, leaving 13 bases between them. The CDR3 reads CASSYSSGSVYEQYF. The DNA for the CDR3 is TGTGCCAGCAGTTACTCTAGCGGCAGCGTTTACGAGCAGTACTTC.

On this clone: Additional DNA sequences in this sample encode the identical CDR3. The chain couples TRBV5-1 to TRBJ2-1, with a weak D call TRBD1 (6 bases). The CDR3 totals 14 residues. With 1 base removed from V and 4 bases from J, the gap between germline ends came to 9 bases. The V gene's germline CDR1 is SGHRS and CDR2 YFSETQ. CDR3 nucleotide sequence: TGCGCCAGCAGCTTGCAGGGGTCGTACAATGAGCAGTTCTTC. This codes for CASSLQGSYNEQFF.

V usage is TRBV6-5 and J usage is TRBJ1-2; unclear D gene. Trimming pared 6 bases from V and 0 bases from J, leaving 5 bases between. Germline V gene lookup returns CDR1 MNHEY and CDR2 SVGAGI. The CDR3 has 12 residues. Written as DNA, the CDR3 is TGTGCCAGCAGAGACGCTAACTATGGCTACACCTTC. Protein sequence: CASRDANYGYTF.

The chain couples TRBV27 to TRBJ2-5, with D hard to call. In germline, CDR1 is MNHEY, CDR2 SMNVEV (reference sequence). The CDR3 is made up of 13 amino acids. The V end was cut by 8 bases, the J end by 5 bases, with 15 bases between. The CDR3 loop reads CASGSRIGETQYF. CDR3 DNA: TGTGCCAGCGGAAGTAGAATTGGGGAGACCCAGTACTTC.

This clone was observed once. The chain has TRBV28 and TRBJ1-1, with D perhaps TRBD1 (5 bases). V was shortened by 2 bases and J by 2 bases, with 12 bases between the two germline ends. The germline gives CDR1 MDHEN, CDR2 SYDVKM. This CDR3 comprises 15 residues. The CDR3, as DNA: TGTGCCAGCAGTTTACCCAGCAGGGATAACACTGAAGCTTTCTTT. This sequence encodes CASSLPSRDNTEAFF.

J is TRBJ2-7 and V is TRBV7-9; 7 bases align to TRBD1. In germline, CDR1 is SEHNR, CDR2 FQNEAQ (reference sequence). The CDR3 covers 16 residues. The J segment lost 2 bases and the V segment lost 10 bases, leaving 17 bases of the junction unmatched. The CDR3 nucleotides are TGTGCCACCGAAGGAAGAGGGGGCTTGCTGGCCTACGAGCAGTACTTC. This translates into CATEGRGGLLAYEQYF.

This clone was counted between two and nine times. The rearrangement links TRBV30 to TRBJ2-5, with D hard to call. With 0 bases removed from V and 5 bases from J, the gap between germline ends came to 4 bases. This CDR3 is 11 amino acids long. Germline V gene lookup returns CDR1 GTSNPN and CDR2 SVGIG (reference sequence). Here the CDR3 DNA reads TGTGCCTGGAGTGTACAGGAGACCCAGTACTTC. It yields the protein CAWSVQETQYF.

This clone has more than one count but fewer than ten. The rearrangement uses TRBV6-5 and TRBJ1-2; the D gene is possibly TRBD1 (5 bases). This CDR3 region has 14 residues. Germline V gene lookup returns CDR1 MNHEY and CDR2 SVGAGI. V was trimmed by 6 bases and J by 4 bases, leaving 15 bases between them. Here the CDR3 reads CASSDTGGPYGYTF. The CDR3 nucleotides read TGTGCCAGCAGCGACACCGGGGGACCCTATGGCTACACCTTC.

The chain couples TRBV11-2 to TRBJ1-2; the D gene is possibly TRBD1 (6 bases). The V gene lost 4 bases and the J gene lost 7 bases, with 16 bases spanning the gap. There are 14 residues in the CDR3. Per the germline V gene, CDR1 is SGHAT and CDR2 is FQNNGV. The CDR3 loop is CASSSPQGLVGYTF. The CDR3 coding sequence is TGTGCCAGCAGCTCCCCCCAGGGGCTAGTTGGCTACACCTTC.

The V call is TRBV18, the J call TRBJ1-2; no reliable D call. The CDR3 consists of 15 residues. The V end lost 1 base, the J end lost 6 bases, and 15 bases lay between the germline ends. Germline CDR1 KGHSH, CDR2 LQKENI. CDR3 amino acids: CASSPQTGESNGYTF. The CDR3 DNA reads TGTGCCAGCTCACCACAGACCGGGGAGTCGAATGGCTACACCTTC.

The rearrangement joins TRBV5-6 to TRBJ2-3; TRBD1 agrees at 11 bases. With V trimmed by 3 bases and J by 6 bases, 3 bases remained unmatched. This CDR3 region has 14 residues. Germline V gene sequence: CDR1 SGHDT, CDR2 YYEEEE. The CDR3 here is CASSWTGGRDTQYF. CDR3 DNA: TGTGCCAGCAGCTGGACAGGGGGCAGGGATACGCAGTATTTT.

This chain joins TRBV5-1 and TRBJ2-7, with 14 bases fitting TRBD2. The CDR3 is 17 residues long. CDR1 and CDR2 from the germline V gene are SGHRS and YFSETQ. J was trimmed by 3 bases and V by 4 bases; bases with no gene match: 9. CDR3 in amino acids: CASSPGTSGRGSYEQYF. The CDR3 DNA reads TGCGCCAGCAGCCCCGGGACTAGCGGGAGAGGTAGCTACGAGCAGTACTTC.

The rearrangement links TRBV9 to TRBJ2-1, with 7 bases aligning to TRBD2. V gave up 0 bases and J gave up 4 bases; unmatched junction bases: 4. This CDR3 region has 15 residues. Germline V CDR1 and CDR2: SGDLS, YYNGEE. The CDR3 nucleotides read TGTGCCAGCAGCGTAGAAAGCGGGATGTACAATGAGCAGTTCTTC. Amino acid sequence: CASSVESGMYNEQFF.

The chain joins TRBV28 to TRBJ2-3; 9 bases fit TRBD2. Germline CDR1 MDHEN, CDR2 SYDVKM. V lost 3 bases, J lost 5 bases, and 6 bases stayed unmatched. The CDR3 totals 15 residues. DNA of the CDR3: TGTGCCAGCAGTTTGGTAGCGGGAGCGGTAGATACGCAGTATTTT. It codes for CASSLVAGAVDTQYF.

CDR3 nucleotides: TGTGCCAGCAGCGTAGGGGCCGGGGGAAGGACATACAAAAACTACGAGCAGTACTTC. As protein: CASSVGAGGRTYKNYEQYF. This chain connects TRBV9 to TRBJ2-7; tentatively, D is TRBD2 (6 bases). V lost 0 bases and J 3 bases, leaving 25 bases between the germline ends. CDR3 size: 19 residues. Germline V gene sequence: CDR1 SGDLS, CDR2 YYNGEE.

The rearrangement links TRBV30 to TRBJ1-4; no firm D call. The V and J ends lost 0 bases and 6 bases respectively, with 11 bases between them. The length of the CDR3 is 14 residues. Germline-derived CDR1 and CDR2 are GTSNPN and SVGIG (reference sequence). In DNA form, the CDR3 reads TGTGCCTGGAGTGTAAAGGATATAGATGAAAAACTGTTTTTT. The encoded protein is CAWSVKDIDEKLFF.